A single sample is the source of the 16 T cell receptor beta chains below, sequenced in a study of blood T cell repertoires in COVID-19. The table came from immunoSEQ multiplex PCR; TCRdb's copy has only in-frame clones and leaves some out. In the table there are 120,000 or so clones, roughly nine tenths of which are singletons. The specimen was peripheral blood. All receptors derive from a man between 65 and 80 years old who had recovered from COVID-19.

V and J are TRBV6-6 and TRBJ1-1, with D unclear. The CDR3 length is 12 residues. Between the trimmed V and J ends, which lost 6 bases and 5 bases, there was a span of 10 bases. Germline assignment: CDR1 MNHNY and CDR2 SVGAGI (reference sequence). CDR3 amino acids: CASSPIRTEAFF. CDR3 sequence (DNA): TGTGCCAGCAGCCCGATTAGAACTGAAGCTTTCTTT.

The chain recombines TRBV5-6 with TRBJ2-3; 10 bases agree with TRBD2. The CDR3 loop spans 15 amino acids. With V trimmed by 2 bases and J by 3 bases, 3 bases remained unmatched. Per germline, CDR1 SGHDT and CDR2 YYEEEE. The CDR3 region is CASSFYSGGTDTQYF. CDR3 sequence (DNA): TGTGCCAGCAGCTTTTATAGCGGGGGGACAGATACGCAGTATTTT.

Here the CDR3 reads CASSAQGLYGDTQYF. Written as DNA, the CDR3 is TGTGCCAGCAGCGCACAGGGCTTGTACGGGGATACGCAGTATTTT. V is TRBV9 and J is TRBJ2-3, with TRBD1 as a possible D gene (6 bases). V lost 3 bases and J lost 6, with 17 bases in between. The CDR3 totals 15 residues. In germline, CDR1 is SGDLS, CDR2 YYNGEE. The entire variable domain, with the rest obtained from reference TRBV9 and TRBJ2-3, is as follows: DSGVTQTPKHLITATGQRVTLRCSPRSGDLSVYWYQQSLDQGLQFLIQYYNGEERAKGNILERFSAQQFPDLHSELNLSSLELGDSALYFCASSAQGLYGDTQYFGPGTRLTVL.

The chain links TRBV7-2 to TRBJ2-3, with 10 bases that match TRBD2. The germline gives CDR1 SGHTA, CDR2 FQGNSA. The CDR3 has 15 residues. Trimming cost V 7 bases and J 0 bases; bases outside gene matches: 4. The DNA of the CDR3 is TGTGCCAGCAACAGAGCGGGAGGGAGCACAGATACGCAGTATTTT. It encodes CASNRAGGSTDTQYF.

The genes are TRBV6-5 and TRBJ1-1, with 7 nucleotides matching TRBD1. The V segment lost 4 bases and the J segment 0 bases; nucleotides outside the gene matches: 8. Germline V gene sequence: CDR1 MNHEY, CDR2 SVGAGI. The CDR3 is 16 amino acids. The CDR3 is CASSSDRESMNTEAFF. The CDR3 bases are TGTGCCAGCAGTTCCGACAGGGAAAGCATGAACACTGAAGCTTTCTTT.

The chain carries TRBV7-9 and TRBJ1-2; D call uncertain. Deletions cut 1 base from V and 5 bases from J, with 8 bases between. The germline V gene encodes CDR1 SEHNR and CDR2 FQNEAQ (reference sequence). CDR3 length: 13 amino acids. CDR3 protein: CASSLGQMYGYTF. The CDR3 DNA reads as TGTGCCAGCAGCTTAGGTCAGATGTATGGCTACACCTTC.

The rearrangement links TRBV11-2 to TRBJ1-1; 7 nucleotides agree with TRBD1. The CDR3 covers 16 residues. Germline lookup yields CDR1 SGHAT and CDR2 FQNNGV. Germline trimming cut 5 bases from V and 4 bases from J; bases unmatched to any gene: 13. The CDR3 region is CASSPNQGGAGTEAFF. The DNA of the CDR3 is TGTGCCAGCAGCCCAAACCAAGGGGGCGCAGGCACTGAAGCTTTCTTT.

This sequence joins TRBV11-1 and TRBJ2-7; D gene uncertain. The germline V gene encodes CDR1 SGHAT and CDR2 FQDESV (reference sequence). V shed 3 bases and J shed 3 bases, with 12 bases lying between them. The CDR3 is made up of 14 amino acids. The CDR3 reads CASSFELSSYEQYF. DNA for the CDR3: TGTGCCAGCAGCTTTGAATTATCTAGCTACGAGCAGTACTTC.

The rearrangement uses TRBV18 and TRBJ1-4, with D possibly TRBD1 on 5 matching bases. V was shortened by 0 bases and J by 8 bases, with 13 bases between the two germline ends. The CDR3 is 15 amino acids. In germline, CDR1 is KGHSH, CDR2 LQKENI. CDR3 loop: CASSPPGLEGEKLFF. The DNA of the CDR3 is TGTGCCAGCTCACCACCGGGGCTGGAAGGAGAAAAACTGTTTTTT.

J is TRBJ2-7 and V is TRBV10-3; TRBD1 matches 12 bases. Losses at the gene ends were 3 bases for V and 5 bases for J; bases not matched to a gene: 11. Germline values: CDR1 ENHRY, CDR2 SYGVKD. The CDR3 runs to 17 residues. In nucleotides, the CDR3 is TGTGCCATCAGTGATGGAGTCGGGACAGGGGGCAAGGACGAGCAGTACTTC. Amino acids: CAISDGVGTGGKDEQYF.

This chain uses TRBV6-2 or TRBV6-3 with TRBJ2-3, with 15 bases that match TRBD2. CDR3 length equals 19 residues. Unmatched junction bases numbered 7, after V lost 2 bases and J lost 1 base. From germline, CDR1 is MNHEY and CDR2 SVGEGT. CDR3 bases: TGTGCCAGCAGTTACGTAATGGGACTAGCGGGAGGCGGCACAGATACGCAGTATTTT. This encodes CASSYVMGLAGGGTDTQYF.

In nucleotides, the CDR3 is TGTGCCAGCAGAACCTCCAGCGGGAGTGTAGCAGATACGCAGTATTTT. Translating gives CASRTSSGSVADTQYF. The chain uses TRBV7-9 and TRBJ2-3, with TRBD2 matching 8 bases. Germline V gene sequence: CDR1 SEHNR, CDR2 FQNEAQ (reference sequence). The ends lost 6 bases at V and 4 bases at J; junction bases unmatched: 12. The CDR3 has 16 amino acids.

J is TRBJ1-1 and V is TRBV2; 7 positions agree with TRBD1. J lost 4 bases, V lost 7 bases, and 15 bases had no gene match. This CDR3 is built from 16 residues. Germline V CDR1 and CDR2: SNHLY, FYNNEI. This CDR3 is CASTWGQLLGGTEAFF. CDR3 coding DNA: TGTGCCAGCACCTGGGGACAGCTCCTAGGCGGCACTGAAGCTTTCTTT.

Concerning this clone: Additional DNA sequences in this sample encode the identical CDR3. The gene calls are TRBV2 and TRBJ1-3; 7 bases match TRBD1. Germline CDR1 SNHLY, CDR2 FYNNEI. The CDR3 is made up of 14 amino acids. V lost 7 bases to trimming and J lost 1 base; unmatched junction nucleotides: 4. CDR3 bases: TGTGCCAGCACCAGGACAGGTTCTGGAAACACCATATATTTT. The encoded protein is CASTRTGSGNTIYF.

This rearrangement joins TRBV30 to TRBJ1-4; TRBD1 matches 8 bases. Trimming took 1 base from V and 4 from J; bases not matched to a gene: 5. The CDR3 length is 15 residues. Germline V lookup: CDR1 GTSNPN, CDR2 SVGIG (reference sequence). CDR3 sequence reads: CAWSAWTGINEKLFF. Here the CDR3 DNA reads TGTGCCTGGAGTGCGTGGACAGGGATTAATGAAAAACTGTTTTTT.

The rearrangement links TRBV6-1 to TRBJ1-1, with D unclear. The CDR3 runs 16 residues. Per the germline V gene, CDR1 is MNHNS and CDR2 is SASEGT. V was cut by 0 bases and J by 6 bases, with 17 bases left in between. The CDR3 spells CASSEAPTRKPAEAFF. CDR3 in DNA: TGTGCCAGCAGTGAAGCCCCTACCCGTAAACCGGCTGAAGCTTTCTTT.